This TCR beta chain is from a study of T cell changes during pregnancy in multiple sclerosis. The assay was immunoSEQ multiplex PCR, and TCRdb's table has in-frame clones only and misses some. The table has approximately 53,000 clones, approximately 92% seen once. The clonotype was recovered from a female donor with multiple sclerosis, enrolled in a pregnancy study. This specimen consisted of CD4+ T cells from peripheral blood mononuclear cells, obtained before pregnancy.

The chain's CDR3 is CAISGYSSNQPQHF. CDR3 nucleotides: TGTGCCATCAGTGGGTACAGTAGCAATCAGCCCCAGCATTTT. The rearrangement joins TRBV10-3 to TRBJ1-5, with D unclear. The CDR3 has 14 residues. Germline V gives CDR1 ENHRY, CDR2 SYGVKD. Trimming removed 4 bases at V and 0 bases at J, with 7 bases between.